One T cell receptor (beta chain) is described in this entry. This sample stems from a study of blood T cell repertoires in COVID-19. CDR1 and CDR2 (germline): LNHDA, SQIVND (reference sequence). Between the trimmed V and J ends, which lost 5 bases and 5 bases, there was a span of 12 bases. This CDR3 spans 13 amino acids. Some clones are missing from TCRdb's copy, which holds only in-frame ones; the method was immunoSEQ multiplex PCR. The sample holds more than 400,000 clones, less than 95% seen once. The study drew participants aged roughly 18 to 89 years from some 24 US areas. Cohort placement rested on clinical history that participants reported themselves. Cohort 3 donors were reported recovered after two negative PCRs, clearance, or symptom resolution.

The sequence came from a man younger than 35 who had recovered from COVID-19. The chain employs TRBV19 and TRBJ1-1; D possibly corresponds to TRBD1 (6 bases). Sequencing was performed on PBMCs or T cells enriched from blood (not recorded which). The CDR3 DNA is TGTGCCAGTAGTGTTACAGGGAGTACTGAAGCTTTCTTT. Encoded protein: CASSVTGSTEAFF.